The clone carrying this TCR beta chain was seen more than once but under ten times. The time point was: newly diagnosed GD, antithyroid drugs for less than 3 months. Scientists built the TCR library using RNA that was extracted from PBMCs. The sample originates from a study of regulatory T cells in long-lasting Graves disease. Both iRepertoire HTBI primers and Arm-PCR of CDR3 regions were used to build the TCR beta libraries. TCRdb redid the calling of the multiplex PCR reads with MiXCR, one entry per CDR3 protein. Of approximately 400,000 distinct CDR3 sequences listed, about 15% are singletons. CDR1 and CDR2 from the germline V gene are MNHEY and SVGEGT. With V trimmed by 7 bases and J by 2 bases, 12 bases remained unmatched. The CDR3 is made up of 16 amino acids. The data were also submitted as part of a second study, on T cells in Graves' hyperthyroidism and ophthalmopathy. That source notes: No progression to ophthalmopathy during 18 months of follow-up defined stable disease.

This clonotype was obtained from a woman aged 30 to 39 with Graves disease. The rearrangement uses TRBV6-2 or TRBV6-3 and TRBJ2-3; 7 nucleotides agree with TRBD1. The input for sequencing was peripheral blood mononuclear cells (PBMCs), taken at new diagnosis, from a patient treated with antithyroid drugs. The CDR3 loop is CASIIWVGTVTDTQYF. As DNA, the CDR3 is TGTGCCAGCATCATCTGGGTGGGGACAGTCACAGATACGCAGTATTTT.